This T cell receptor (beta chain) was obtained from a study of radiation and T cells in renal cell carcinoma. The germline V gene encodes CDR1 KGHSH and CDR2 LQKENI. J lost 0 bases, V lost 2 bases, and 4 bases had no gene match. There are 16 residues in the CDR3. The time point here: blood 4 weeks post-SBRT, at nephrectomy. Noted treatment: 15 Gy SBRT to primary tumor, nephrectomy 4 weeks later. The tumor was a clear cell renal cell carcinoma. TCRdb keeps only in-frame clones here, not all; method: immunoSEQ multiplex PCR. The sample includes roughly 80,000 clones, 75% to 90% of them seen just once. The clonotype comes from a woman between 55 and 75 years old with renal cell carcinoma. The chain uses TRBV18 and TRBJ2-1; 7 nucleotides agree with TRBD2. The source was blood, collected from a patient whose treatment included radiotherapy and nephrectomy. The CDR3 region is CASSPAGALSYNEQFF. Here the CDR3 DNA reads TGTGCCAGCTCACCAGCGGGAGCCCTCTCCTACAATGAGCAGTTCTTC.